This TCR beta chain was observed in a study of T cell repertoires in cytomegalovirus infection. Overall study context: The study used recently identified HLA-C-restricted and well-studied HLA-B-restricted CMV epitopes. Signatures in public TCR beta sequences pointed to both CMV infection and matching HLA type.

Concerning this clonotype itself: As yet, its antigen is unknown.

From germline, CDR1 is SEHNR and CDR2 FQNEAQ (reference sequence). Trimming cost V 5 bases and J 3 bases, with 19 bases left between them. CDR3 length: 16 amino acids. TCRdb recomputed calls from the reads with MiXCR, one row per CDR3 protein. This sample has 800,000 to 950,000 distinct CDR3 sequences, with approximately 30% found just once. V usage is TRBV7-9 and J usage is TRBJ1-2; D ambiguous. This TCR was sampled from a human donor in good health (CMV status not recorded). Some clones in this sample may be carry-over from other donors' samples. The sample was cultured CD8+ T cells from PBMCs, taken from culture after CMV antigen stimulation. DNA of the CDR3: TGTGCCAGCAGCCAGTGGGGAGAGGGCCTCGACTATGGCTACACCTTC. This encodes CASSQWGEGLDYGYTF.